Listed below are T cell receptor beta chains from one sample, sequenced in a study of OX40 agonist ivuxolimab in advanced cancers. Profiled with immunoSEQ multiplex PCR; TCRdb holds only in-frame clones, not every one. Of fewer than 70,000 clones listed, 70% to 90% were seen once; the top ten hold less than 4%. Sequenced material: CD4+ or CD8+ T cells sorted from blood, taken in a trial of the OX40 agonist ivuxolimab. All receptors come from an adult with an advanced solid tumor such as melanoma, head and neck, liver or kidney cancer. Both conserved end residues are part of each CDR3. D genes are given only for firm matches. Clone size is stated in some rows and not others, as once, few, many or a class when expanded.

TRBJ2-5 | NA | 14 | NA | TRBV15 | CATSRGGVQETQYF | TGTGCCACCAGCAGAGGTGGGGTCCAAGAGACCCAGTACTTC
TRBJ2-5 | NA | 15 | TRBD2 | TRBV11-2 | CASTLAGGLQETQYF | TGTGCCAGCACCTTAGCGGGGGGCCTACAAGAGACCCAGTACTTC
TRBJ2-3 | few | 13 | NA | TRBV7-2 | CASSLALQDTQYF | TGTGCCAGCAGCTTAGCCCTACAAGATACGCAGTATTTT
TRBJ1-5 | NA | 14 | NA | TRBV30 | CAWGQAGERLPQHF | TGTGCCTGGGGCCAAGCAGGGGAAAGGTTGCCCCAGCATTTT
TRBJ1-2 | NA | 14 | NA | TRBV10-3 | CAISDRGYDYGYTF | TGTGCCATCAGTGACAGGGGTTACGACTATGGCTACACCTTC
TRBJ1-3 | NA | 13 | NA | TRBV6-6 | CASRTGRENTIYF | TGTGCCAGCAGGACTGGGAGGGAAAACACCATATATTTT
TRBJ2-3 | NA | 15 | TRBD2 | TRBV9 | CASSVGQAGADTQYF | TGTGCCAGCAGCGTCGGTCAAGCGGGGGCAGATACGCAGTATTTT
TRBJ2-7 | NA | 15 | TRBD1 | TRBV18 | CASSPESRGRYEQYF | TGTGCCAGCTCACCAGAGAGCAGGGGGCGATACGAGCAGTACTTC
TRBJ2-3 | NA | 14 | NA | TRBV7-3 | CASSGALSTDTQYF | TGTGCCAGCAGCGGGGCCTTGAGCACAGATACGCAGTATTTT
TRBJ2-2 | NA | 14 | NA | TRBV7-6 | CASSLTLSAGELFF | TGTGCCAGCAGCCTCACCCTATCGGCCGGGGAGCTGTTTTTT
TRBJ1-3 | NA | 18 | NA | TRBV4-3 | CASSQEAAGGAFGNTIYF | TGCGCCAGCAGCCAAGAGGCTGCTGGGGGCGCGTTTGGAAACACCATATATTTT
TRBJ1-1 | NA | 15 | NA | TRBV10-3 | CAINGQDSRDTEAFF | TGTGCCATCAACGGGCAGGACAGCAGGGACACTGAAGCTTTCTTT
TRBJ2-3 | NA | 16 | NA | TRBV7-9 | CASTDVGQSSTDTQYF | TGTGCCAGCACCGATGTTGGACAGTCTAGCACAGATACGCAGTATTTT
TRBJ1-2 | NA | 12 | NA | TRBV28 | CASRYTNGGYTF | TGTGCCAGCAGATACACCAATGGGGGCTACACCTTC
TRBJ1-5 | once | 17 | NA | TRBV19 | CASSRDGTSYSNQPQHF | TGTGCCAGTAGTAGGGACGGGACGAGTTATAGCAATCAGCCCCAGCATTTT
TRBJ2-7 | NA | 14 | TRBD1 | TRBV6-5 | CASSPHRGPYEQYF | TGTGCCAGCAGTCCACACAGGGGTCCCTACGAGCAGTACTTC
TRBJ2-6 | NA | 17 | NA | TRBV18 | CASFKELTAQGANVLTF | TGTGCCAGCTTCAAAGAATTAACAGCGCAGGGGGCCAACGTCCTGACTTTC
TRBJ1-2 | once | 15 | NA | TRBV28 | CASSLIAVANYGYTF | TGTGCCAGCAGTTTGATAGCTGTCGCAAACTATGGCTACACCTTC
TRBJ1-5 | NA | 16 | TRBD1 | TRBV19 | CATQAGQIFSNQPQHF | TGTGCCACCCAAGCGGGACAGATATTTAGCAATCAGCCCCAGCATTTT
TRBJ2-3 | NA | 13 | NA | TRBV7-3 | CASSSQPTDTQYF | TGTGCCAGCAGCTCCCAGCCTACAGATACGCAGTATTTT
TRBJ1-1 | once | 14 | NA | TRBV9 | CASSPMTGDTEAFF | TGTGCCAGCAGCCCCATGACAGGAGACACTGAAGCTTTCTTT
TRBJ2-2 | once | 12 | NA | TRBV11-2 | CASTYGTGELFF | TGTGCCAGTACGTATGGAACCGGGGAGCTGTTTTTT
TRBJ1-2 | NA | 14 | NA | TRBV18 | CASSLTGTTGGYTF | TGTGCCAGCTCCCTGACCGGGACAACGGGTGGCTACACCTTC
TRBJ2-3 | NA | 15 | NA | TRBV4-1 | CASSQVQSRHDTQYF | TGCGCCAGCAGCCAAGTACAGTCCCGCCACGATACGCAGTATTTT
TRBJ2-5 | NA | 17 | NA | TRBV5-4 | CASSPERRAPIQETQYF | TGTGCCAGCAGCCCGGAGAGGCGGGCCCCAATCCAAGAGACCCAGTACTTC
TRBJ2-5 | NA | 13 | NA | TRBV12-5 | CASGFGAGETQYF | TGTGCTAGTGGTTTTGGGGCGGGGGAGACCCAGTACTTC
TRBJ2-3 | NA | 19 | TRBD1 | TRBV6-1 | CASSEGDRGLRNGADTQYF | TGTGCCAGCAGTGAGGGAGACAGGGGGCTACGTAATGGGGCAGATACGCAGTATTTT
TRBJ1-6 | few | 11 | NA | TRBV30 | CAWSVETPLHF | TGTGCCTGGAGTGTCGAGACACCCCTCCACTTT